These T cell receptor beta chains were read from a single sample in a study of T cell changes during pregnancy in multiple sclerosis. Using immunoSEQ multiplex PCR, the repertoire was profiled, and TCRdb retains in-frame clones only, with some absent. The sample lists about 44,000 clones; around 94% were seen once. The sequencing sample was made of peripheral blood. The receptors were sampled from a female donor with multiple sclerosis, enrolled in a pregnancy study. Both conserved end residues are trimmed from each CDR3. The order of the fields is V gene, J gene, CDR3 protein.

v_gene: TRBV7-9; j_gene: TRBJ2-7; CDR3aa: ASSFSGSSYEQY
v_gene: TRBV6-1; j_gene: TRBJ2-3; CDR3aa: ASSGTSGGGADTQY
v_gene: TRBV7-2; j_gene: TRBJ2-5; CDR3aa: ASSWGTSSETQY
v_gene: TRBV2; j_gene: TRBJ2-3; CDR3aa: ASSEGLSTDTQY
v_gene: TRBV19; j_gene: TRBJ2-5; CDR3aa: ASSIEKGLAGEETQY
v_gene: TRBV27; j_gene: TRBJ1-2; CDR3aa: ASSPRLTHGYT
v_gene: TRBV5-1; j_gene: TRBJ1-6; CDR3aa: ASSQDRSENSPLH
v_gene: TRBV29-1; j_gene: TRBJ2-3; CDR3aa: SVEGGFGSDTQY
v_gene: TRBV9; j_gene: TRBJ2-7; CDR3aa: ASSPRLRQEQY
v_gene: TRBV19; j_gene: TRBJ2-1; CDR3aa: AGGPGLEHEQF
v_gene: TRBV29-1; j_gene: TRBJ2-1; CDR3aa: SVDPNVASRNEQF
v_gene: TRBV19; j_gene: TRBJ1-1; CDR3aa: ASTWHALETGWDTEAF
v_gene: TRBV27; j_gene: TRBJ2-7; CDR3aa: ASSFLMEGYEQY
v_gene: TRBV6-6; j_gene: TRBJ2-7; CDR3aa: ASSSRSRVGYEQY
v_gene: TRBV28; j_gene: TRBJ1-2; CDR3aa: ASYQQGADYGYT
v_gene: TRBV5-4; j_gene: TRBJ2-3; CDR3aa: ASSLALEPSTDTQY
v_gene: TRBV9; j_gene: TRBJ2-7; CDR3aa: ASSGKGGSPYEQY
v_gene: TRBV6-4; j_gene: TRBJ2-2; CDR3aa: ASATSGSTGELF
v_gene: TRBV6-1; j_gene: TRBJ1-4; CDR3aa: ASSEEGTGSEKLF
v_gene: TRBV7-2; j_gene: TRBJ2-5; CDR3aa: ASSLDREKTQY
v_gene: TRBV29-1; j_gene: TRBJ1-2; CDR3aa: SVEGRENYGYT
v_gene: TRBV7-2; j_gene: TRBJ2-7; CDR3aa: ASSPLAASSYEQY
v_gene: TRBV27; j_gene: TRBJ2-7; CDR3aa: ASSSGGTYEQY
v_gene: TRBV4-1; j_gene: TRBJ2-2; CDR3aa: ASSDSGAGELF
v_gene: TRBV6-6; j_gene: TRBJ1-1; CDR3aa: ASRSQGNTEAF
v_gene: TRBV14; j_gene: TRBJ2-7; CDR3aa: ASSWSERMGAYEQY
v_gene: TRBV9; j_gene: TRBJ1-5; CDR3aa: ASSAGQGVSNQPQH
v_gene: TRBV29-1; j_gene: TRBJ2-1; CDR3aa: SVGVLLSGEQF
v_gene: TRBV6-5; j_gene: TRBJ1-5; CDR3aa: ASSYSRRDQPQH
v_gene: TRBV25-1; j_gene: TRBJ1-1; CDR3aa: ASSSGKGNTEAF
v_gene: TRBV18; j_gene: TRBJ2-3; CDR3aa: ASSPPLQGTDTQY
v_gene: TRBV25-1; j_gene: TRBJ2-6; CDR3aa: ASSESGTGIANVLT
v_gene: TRBV27; j_gene: TRBJ1-1; CDR3aa: ASKGGMNTEAF
v_gene: TRBV4-2; j_gene: TRBJ1-1; CDR3aa: ASSQGIGNTEAF
v_gene: TRBV27; j_gene: TRBJ1-5; CDR3aa: ASRTGWDSNQPQH
v_gene: TRBV10-2; j_gene: TRBJ1-3; CDR3aa: ASRDRPSGNTIY
v_gene: TRBV5-4; j_gene: TRBJ2-1; CDR3aa: ASSLVGSRDEQF
v_gene: TRBV4-1; j_gene: TRBJ1-4; CDR3aa: ASSQDRGAGGEKLF
v_gene: TRBV10-3; j_gene: TRBJ1-2; CDR3aa: AINNRGEDYGYT
v_gene: TRBV7-2; j_gene: TRBJ1-2; CDR3aa: ASSLGSKSVGGYT
v_gene: TRBV12-5; j_gene: TRBJ1-5; CDR3aa: ASGLSGLGNQPQH
v_gene: TRBV4-3; j_gene: TRBJ2-1; CDR3aa: ASSQLSGKSTNEQF
v_gene: TRBV4-1; j_gene: TRBJ2-7; CDR3aa: ASTLRGGGSSYEQY
v_gene: TRBV7-3; j_gene: TRBJ2-1; CDR3aa: ASSTDGTPYNEQF
v_gene: TRBV29-1; j_gene: TRBJ1-2; CDR3aa: SVDSQVYGYT
v_gene: TRBV5-4; j_gene: TRBJ1-2; CDR3aa: ASSLYRLAFYGYT
v_gene: TRBV5-4; j_gene: TRBJ2-1; CDR3aa: ASSLGLAGSYNEQF
v_gene: TRBV2; j_gene: TRBJ2-5; CDR3aa: ASSEQGWQETQY
v_gene: TRBV28; j_gene: TRBJ2-5; CDR3aa: ASSSPTTQY
v_gene: TRBV6-5; j_gene: TRBJ1-2; CDR3aa: ASSRGQSHYGYT
v_gene: TRBV27; j_gene: TRBJ1-5; CDR3aa: ASTPPSGGWQPQH
v_gene: TRBV27; j_gene: TRBJ1-2; CDR3aa: ASSFRGGHGYT
v_gene: TRBV7-8; j_gene: TRBJ2-1; CDR3aa: ASSLYGRYNEQF
v_gene: TRBV27; j_gene: TRBJ2-2; CDR3aa: ASRAGQGVTGELF
v_gene: TRBV30; j_gene: TRBJ1-1; CDR3aa: AWSRRRTGGAKGYTEAF